Sequencing of this T cell receptor (beta chain) was carried out in a study of neurological immune-mediated disorders. It was by 5'RACE with 10-nucleotide random UMIs that the cDNA was made. Each CDR3 protein gets one entry after TCRdb re-called the 5' RACE reads with MiXCR. The sample yields 50,000 or so distinct CDR3 sequences, 3% to 4.5% seen once. This CDR3 comprises 14 residues. Germline-derived CDR1 and CDR2 are SGHDT and YYEEEE. V lost 2 bases and J 4 bases, leaving 12 bases between the germline ends. This clonotype was detected ten times or more. Its antigen is not identified. Findings and caveats of the study: Among 34 multiple sclerosis patients, phylogenetic grouping put the repertoires of 18 into a single related-CDR3 cluster, a possible signature. The absence of shared CDR3 amino acid sequences among expanded clones across subjects suggests private repertoires in all groups.

Unsorted libraries were generated from 2 million PBMCs. These cells had been stored in RNAlater at -80 C. The TCR was taken from a young man with multiple sclerosis. Sequenced sample: PBMCs. The chain uses TRBV5-6 and TRBJ1-1; weak D call: TRBD1 (5 bases). CDR3 region: CASSLIGGTTEAFF. In DNA form, the CDR3 reads TGTGCCAGCAGCTTAATCGGGGGAACCACTGAAGCTTTCTTT.